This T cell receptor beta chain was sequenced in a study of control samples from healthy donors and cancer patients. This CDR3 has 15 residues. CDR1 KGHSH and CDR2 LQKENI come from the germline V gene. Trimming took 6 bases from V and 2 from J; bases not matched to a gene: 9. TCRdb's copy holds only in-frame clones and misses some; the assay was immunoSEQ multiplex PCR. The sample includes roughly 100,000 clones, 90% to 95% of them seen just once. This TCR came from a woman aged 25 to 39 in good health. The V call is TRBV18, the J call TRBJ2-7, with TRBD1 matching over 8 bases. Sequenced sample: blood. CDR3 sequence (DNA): TGTGCCAGCTCTCTTTCTGGGACAGGACCCTACGAGCAGTACTTC. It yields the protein CASSLSGTGPYEQYF.